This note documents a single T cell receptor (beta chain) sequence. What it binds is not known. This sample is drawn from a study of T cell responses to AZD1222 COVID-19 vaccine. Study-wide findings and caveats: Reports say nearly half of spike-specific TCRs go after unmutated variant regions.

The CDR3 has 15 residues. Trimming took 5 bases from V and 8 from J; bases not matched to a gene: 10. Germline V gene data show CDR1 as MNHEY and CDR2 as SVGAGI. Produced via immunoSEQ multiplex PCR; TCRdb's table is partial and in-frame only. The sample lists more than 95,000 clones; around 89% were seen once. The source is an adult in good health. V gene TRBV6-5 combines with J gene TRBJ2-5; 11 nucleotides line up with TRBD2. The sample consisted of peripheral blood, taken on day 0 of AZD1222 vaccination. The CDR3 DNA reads TGTGCCAGCAGTACTACTAGCGGGGGCCCCAGAACCCAGTACTTC. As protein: CASSTTSGGPRTQYF.